This TCR beta chain appears in the sequencing data of a study of blood T cell repertoires in COVID-19 (dated by TCRdb to between 2020 and 2021). At the level of the whole study: Collaborator samples came from the United States, Italy and Spain and covered acute and convalescent phases of COVID-19. The material from the prospective study consisted of cDNA or gDNA derived from T cells, B-cell-depleted T cells, or PBMCs. Deeply sampled blood TCRbeta repertoires from subjects exposed to, actively infected with, or recovered from COVID-19 were included in the dataset. The repertoires were made available in a free public database intended to serve as a resource for research on the immune response to SARS-CoV-2. The samples were drawn from two sources: the first 160 participants of the ongoing ImmuneRACE study, and some 1,300 subjects contributed by 6 global collaborators. The sample metadata nearly always contained a de-identified subject ID, COVID-19 status, age in years and sex. Where HLA class I and class II types were available, the types were taken from metadata supplied by the sample provider, not from assay-based typing. Points the paper makes about the study in general: Clinical and demographic metadata were provided uncurated, with the amount varying by source and participant.

CDR1 and CDR2 are drawn from the germline V gene: MNHEY, SVGAGI. V is reduced by 2 bases and J by 4 bases, leaving a spacing of 8 bases between them. Including the terminal cysteine and phenylalanine, the CDR3 comprises 13 residues. The retained sequence is limited to the CDR3, 39 bases, with the frame set at the first base. This clone was found once. Its antigen is unknown. No much larger clonotype is one base removed from it; base qualities were not supplied. Each collaborating institution followed its own protocols to collect whole blood in K2EDTA tubes. For TCRbeta analysis, collaborator samples were shipped as frozen whole blood, as isolated PBMCs, or as DNA extracted from either sample type. TCRbeta CDR3 regions were amplified from genomic DNA by means of the immunoSEQ Assay, a bias-controlled multiplex PCR. For the original study's pipeline: The number of nucleated cells in each sample was estimated from the amplification of reference gene primers within the assay. Sequence reads were collapsed and filtered to measure the absolute abundance of every unique TCRbeta CDR3 rearrangement. For each sample, productive Simpson clonality was calculated as the square root of Simpson's diversity index over productive rearrangements. TCRdb retrieved this table from immuneACCESS and kept in-frame rearrangements only. Not all clones are present; in checked studies, unresolved V genes account for under half, and no reason is known for the remainder. That table gives V, J and clone size, and the DNA gave D and trimming. A total of tens of thousands of clones appear in this sample, approximately 89% of them only once. The ten largest clones represent approximately 8% of the sample.

The TCR was taken from a human donor with acute or convalescent COVID-19. The donor label of this sample is uncertain. In this chain, TRBV6-5 is recombined with TRBJ1-2; the D gene is not confidently resolved. Sequencing input: peripheral blood. The DNA reads as follows: TGTGCCAGCAGTTACGAGGGCGCCTATGGCTACACCTTC. Its translation reads: CASSYEGAYGYTF.